These T cell receptor beta chains were read from a single sample in a study of CD8 T cells in Susac syndrome. Each CDR3 protein gets one entry after TCRdb re-called the immunoSEQ multiplex PCR reads with MiXCR. The repertoire includes some 70,000 distinct CDR3 sequences, around 96% of them detected once, and about 0.6% sits in the top ten. Sequencing input: CD8+ T cells from PBMCs. The receptors originated from a human donor with multiple sclerosis. CDR3s include the opening cysteine and the closing phenylalanine or tryptophan. Fields, in order: J gene, D gene, V gene, CDR3 protein, CDR3 DNA. The D gene is left open where the match is weak.

j_call: TRBJ1-5
d_call: TRBD1
v_call: TRBV6-5
cdr3_aa: CASRFRGSGQPQHF
cdr3_nt: TGTGCCAGCAGATTCAGGGGGTCCGGTCAGCCCCAGCATTTT

j_call: TRBJ2-4
d_call: TRBD1
v_call: TRBV15
cdr3_aa: CATSREGQGVLWGNIQYF
cdr3_nt: TGTGCCACCAGCAGAGAAGGACAGGGTGTTTTATGGGGAAACATTCAGTACTTC

j_call: TRBJ2-7
d_call: TRBD2
v_call: TRBV4-1
cdr3_aa: CASSQDPGGPLYEQYF
cdr3_nt: TGCGCCAGCAGCCAAGATCCGGGGGGACCCTTATACGAGCAGTACTTC

j_call: TRBJ2-6
d_call: .
v_call: TRBV27
cdr3_aa: CASEQTSGANVLTF
cdr3_nt: TGTGCCAGTGAACAAACCTCTGGGGCCAACGTCCTGACTTTC

j_call: TRBJ2-3
d_call: TRBD2
v_call: TRBV20-1
cdr3_aa: CSAKQLAGGDTDTQYF
cdr3_nt: TGCAGTGCCAAACAGTTAGCGGGAGGGGACACAGATACGCAGTATTTT

j_call: TRBJ2-3
d_call: TRBD2
v_call: TRBV15
cdr3_aa: CATTLGLAGGDTQYF
cdr3_nt: TGTGCCACCACCCTCGGACTAGCGGGAGGAGATACGCAGTATTTT

j_call: TRBJ2-7
d_call: TRBD1
v_call: TRBV7-9
cdr3_aa: CASSTGQGISYEQYF
cdr3_nt: TGTGCCAGCAGCACGGGACAGGGGATATCCTACGAGCAGTACTTC

j_call: TRBJ2-1
d_call: .
v_call: TRBV29-1
cdr3_aa: CSAGGGGSYNEQFF
cdr3_nt: TGCAGCGCCGGGGGCGGGGGCTCCTACAATGAGCAGTTCTTC

j_call: TRBJ1-2
d_call: TRBD1
v_call: TRBV25-1
cdr3_aa: CASSEWDRDSYGYTF
cdr3_nt: TGTGCCAGCAGTGAATGGGACAGGGACTCCTATGGCTACACCTTC

j_call: TRBJ2-2
d_call: .
v_call: TRBV7-2
cdr3_aa: CASKFGAGELFF
cdr3_nt: TGTGCCAGCAAGTTCGGGGCCGGGGAGCTGTTTTTT